This T cell receptor beta chain is drawn from a study of tumor-infiltrating lymphocytes in primary liver carcinoma. A primer matching the constant region was used to make TCR beta cDNA from 450 to 550 ng of total RNA. Amplification in three nested multiplex PCR rounds with slightly modified ARM-PCR gave rise to TCR beta libraries. MiXCR, applied by TCRdb to the multiplex PCR reads, yields one record per CDR3 protein. This table holds just over 30,000 distinct CDR3 sequences, around 66% found once. It was from about 19-30 mg of unsorted bulk tissue that RNA and DNA were co-extracted. Surgeons resected the patients' primary liver carcinomas. With respect to this clonotype: Its specificity is unknown.

Study-wide points: Among top clones, only about 7-24% appeared in all five tumor regions.

The origin of this receptor is a woman aged 25 to 39 with primary liver carcinoma and hepatitis B virus infection. What was sequenced was liver tumor tissue from sampling region 3. Sample subset: tumor region T3, left-lateral pole.

CDR3 sequence reads: CASSLRSAQVHGYTF. As DNA, the CDR3 is TGTGCCAGCAGCTTACGGAGCGCGCAGGTGCACGGCTACACCTTC. The chain has TRBV7-9 and TRBJ1-2; D ambiguous. Germline lookup yields CDR1 SEHNR and CDR2 FQNEAQ (reference sequence). Trimming cost V 2 bases and J 8 bases, with 18 bases left between them. The length of the CDR3 is 15 residues.